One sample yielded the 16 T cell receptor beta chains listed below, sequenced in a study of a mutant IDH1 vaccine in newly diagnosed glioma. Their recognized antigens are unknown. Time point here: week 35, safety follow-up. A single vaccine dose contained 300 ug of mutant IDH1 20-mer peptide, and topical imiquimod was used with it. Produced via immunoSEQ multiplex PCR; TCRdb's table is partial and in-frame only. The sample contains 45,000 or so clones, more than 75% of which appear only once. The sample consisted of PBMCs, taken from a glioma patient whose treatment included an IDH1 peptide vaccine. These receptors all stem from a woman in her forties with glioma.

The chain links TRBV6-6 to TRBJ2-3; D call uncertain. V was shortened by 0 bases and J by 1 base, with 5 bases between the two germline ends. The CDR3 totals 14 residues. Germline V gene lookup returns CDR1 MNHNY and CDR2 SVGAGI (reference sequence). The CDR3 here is CASSYSRGTDTQYF. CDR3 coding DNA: TGTGCCAGCAGTTACTCGCGCGGCACAGATACGCAGTATTTT.

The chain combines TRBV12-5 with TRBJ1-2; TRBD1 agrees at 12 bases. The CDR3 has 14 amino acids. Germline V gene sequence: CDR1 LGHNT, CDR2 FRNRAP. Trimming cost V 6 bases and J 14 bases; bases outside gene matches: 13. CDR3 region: CASGPAGTGGIGTF. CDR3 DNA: TGTGCTAGTGGGCCTGCCGGGACAGGGGGCATTGGTACCTTC.

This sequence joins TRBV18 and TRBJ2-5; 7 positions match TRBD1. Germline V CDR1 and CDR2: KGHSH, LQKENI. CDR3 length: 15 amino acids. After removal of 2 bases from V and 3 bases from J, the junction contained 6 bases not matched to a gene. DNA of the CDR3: TGTGCCAGCTCACCAACCGGGACAGTAAAAGAGACCCAGTACTTC. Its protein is CASSPTGTVKETQYF.

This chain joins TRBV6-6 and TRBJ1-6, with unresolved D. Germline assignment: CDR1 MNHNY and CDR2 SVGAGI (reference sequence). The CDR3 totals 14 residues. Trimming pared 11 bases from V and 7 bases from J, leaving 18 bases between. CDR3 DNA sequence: TGTGCCCCCCAGGTAACAGCTGCCAATTCACCCCTCCACTTT. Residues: CAPQVTAANSPLHF.

The CDR3 DNA sequence: TGTGCCAGTAGTAGATACAGGGGAGATAGCAATCAGCCCCAGCATTTT. Amino acid sequence: CASSRYRGDSNQPQHF. V is TRBV19 and J is TRBJ1-5, with TRBD1 matching over 7 bases. V gave up 4 bases and J gave up 0 bases; unmatched junction bases: 6. The germline gives CDR1 LNHDA, CDR2 SQIVND (reference sequence). This CDR3 is 16 amino acids long.

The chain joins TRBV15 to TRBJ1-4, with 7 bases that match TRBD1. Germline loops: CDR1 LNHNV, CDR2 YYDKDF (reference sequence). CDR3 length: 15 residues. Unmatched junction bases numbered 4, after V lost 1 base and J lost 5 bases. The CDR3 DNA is TGTGCCACCAGCAGAGGTGGACAGGTGAATGAAAAACTGTTTTTT. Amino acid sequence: CATSRGGQVNEKLFF.

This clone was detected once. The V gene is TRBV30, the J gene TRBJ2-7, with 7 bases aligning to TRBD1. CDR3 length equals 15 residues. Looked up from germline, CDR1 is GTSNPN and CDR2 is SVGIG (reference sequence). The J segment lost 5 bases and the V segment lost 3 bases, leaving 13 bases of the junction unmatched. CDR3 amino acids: CAWSPRGQKCDEQYF. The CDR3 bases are TGTGCCTGGAGCCCTAGGGGGCAAAAGTGCGACGAGCAGTACTTC.

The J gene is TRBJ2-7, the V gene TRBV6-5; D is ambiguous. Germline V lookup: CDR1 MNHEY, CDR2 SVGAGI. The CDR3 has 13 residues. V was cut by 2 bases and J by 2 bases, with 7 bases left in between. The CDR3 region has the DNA TGTGCCAGCAGTTACGGGGTAGCCTACGAGCAGTACTTC. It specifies CASSYGVAYEQYF.

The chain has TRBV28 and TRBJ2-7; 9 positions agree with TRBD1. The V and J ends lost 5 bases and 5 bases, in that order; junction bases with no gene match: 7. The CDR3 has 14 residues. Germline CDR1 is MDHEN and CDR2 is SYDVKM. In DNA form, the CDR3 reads TGTGCCAGCAGTCCCGGGACAGGGTTCAACGAGCAGTACTTC. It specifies CASSPGTGFNEQYF. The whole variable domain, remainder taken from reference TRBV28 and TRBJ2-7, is DVKVTQSSRYLVKRTGEKVFLECVQDMDHENMFWYRQDPGLGLRLIYFSYDVKMKEKGDIPEGYSVSREKKERFSLILESASTNQTSMYLCASSPGTGFNEQYFGPGTRLTVT.

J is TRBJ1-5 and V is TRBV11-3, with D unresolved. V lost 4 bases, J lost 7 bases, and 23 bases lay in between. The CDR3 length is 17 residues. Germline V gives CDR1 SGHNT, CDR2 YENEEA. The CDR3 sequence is CASSSKSGFQKGQPQHF. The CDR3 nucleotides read TGTGCCAGCAGCTCCAAGAGCGGGTTCCAGAAAGGGCAGCCCCAGCATTTT.

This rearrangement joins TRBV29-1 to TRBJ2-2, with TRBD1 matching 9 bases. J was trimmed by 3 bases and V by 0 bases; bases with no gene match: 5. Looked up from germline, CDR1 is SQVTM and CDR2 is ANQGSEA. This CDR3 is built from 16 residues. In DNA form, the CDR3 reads TGCAGCGTTGAAGATTGGAGACAGGGGGACACCGGGGAGCTGTTTTTT. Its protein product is CSVEDWRQGDTGELFF.

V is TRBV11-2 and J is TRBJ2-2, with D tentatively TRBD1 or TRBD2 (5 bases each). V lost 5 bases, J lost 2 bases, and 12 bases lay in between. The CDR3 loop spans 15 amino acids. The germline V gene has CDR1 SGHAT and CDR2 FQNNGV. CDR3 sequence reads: CASSPFRDNTGELFF. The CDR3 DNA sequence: TGTGCCAGCAGCCCGTTCCGGGACAACACCGGGGAGCTGTTTTTT. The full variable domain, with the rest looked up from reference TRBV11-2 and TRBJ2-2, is EAGVAQSPRYKIIEKRQSVAFWCNPISGHATLYWYQQILGQGPKLLIQFQNNGVVDDSQLPKDRFSAERLKGVDSTLKIQPAKLEDSAVYLCASSPFRDNTGELFFGEGSRLTVL.

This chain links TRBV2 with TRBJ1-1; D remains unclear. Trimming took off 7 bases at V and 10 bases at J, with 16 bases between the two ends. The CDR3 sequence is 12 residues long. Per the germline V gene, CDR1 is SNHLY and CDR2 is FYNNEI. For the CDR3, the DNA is TGTGCCAGCATCTTAGGAGGGTTCGGAGCTTTCTTT. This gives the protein CASILGGFGAFF.

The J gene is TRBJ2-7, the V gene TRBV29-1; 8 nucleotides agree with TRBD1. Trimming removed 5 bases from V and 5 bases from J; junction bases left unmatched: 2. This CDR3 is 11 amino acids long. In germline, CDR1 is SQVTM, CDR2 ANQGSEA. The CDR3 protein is CSVRTGNEQYF. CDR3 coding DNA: TGCAGCGTTAGGACAGGGAACGAGCAGTACTTC.

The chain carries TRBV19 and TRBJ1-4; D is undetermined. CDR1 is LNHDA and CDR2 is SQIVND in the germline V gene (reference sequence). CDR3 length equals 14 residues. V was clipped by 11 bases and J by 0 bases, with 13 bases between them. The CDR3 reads CAASGGTTNEKLFF. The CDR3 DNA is TGTGCCGCCTCAGGAGGGACAACTAATGAAAAACTGTTTTTT. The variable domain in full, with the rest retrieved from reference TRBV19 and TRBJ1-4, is DGGITQSPKYLFRKEGQNVTLSCEQNLNHDAMYWYRQDPGQGLRLIYYSQIVNDFQKGDIAEGYSVSREKKESFPLTVTSAQKNPTAFYLCAASGGTTNEKLFFGSGTQLSVL.

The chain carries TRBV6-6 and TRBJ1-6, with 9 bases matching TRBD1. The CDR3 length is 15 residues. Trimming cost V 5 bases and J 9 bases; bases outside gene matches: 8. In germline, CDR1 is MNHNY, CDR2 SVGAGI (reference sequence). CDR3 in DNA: TGTGCCAGCAGTCTGGCGGGACAGGGTCTTTCACCCCTCCACTTT. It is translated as CASSLAGQGLSPLHF.